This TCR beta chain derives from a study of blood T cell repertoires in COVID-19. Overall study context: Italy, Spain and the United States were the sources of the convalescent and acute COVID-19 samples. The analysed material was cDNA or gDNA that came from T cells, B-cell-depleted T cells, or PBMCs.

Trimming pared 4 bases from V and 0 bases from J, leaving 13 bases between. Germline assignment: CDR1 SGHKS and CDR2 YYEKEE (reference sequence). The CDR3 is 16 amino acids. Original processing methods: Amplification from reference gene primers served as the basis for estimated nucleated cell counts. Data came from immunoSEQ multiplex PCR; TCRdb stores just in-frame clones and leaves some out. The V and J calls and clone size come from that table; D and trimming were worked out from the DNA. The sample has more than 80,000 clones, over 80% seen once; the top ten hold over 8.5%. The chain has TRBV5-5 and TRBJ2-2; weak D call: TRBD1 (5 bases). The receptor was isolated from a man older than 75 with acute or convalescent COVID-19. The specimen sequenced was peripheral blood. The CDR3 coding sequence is TGTGCCAGCAGCCTCATGCAGGGCACGAACACCGGGGAGCTGTTTTTT. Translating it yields CASSLMQGTNTGELFF.